This T cell receptor (beta chain) was recovered during a study of Ad26.COV2.S vaccination and SARS-CoV-2 variants (dated by TCRdb to about 2021). For context, the study as a whole: TCRbeta repertoire sequencing served as the tool for gauging how specific and how broad the SARS-CoV-2-reactive T cell receptors were following Ad26.COV2.S vaccination. A total of around 32 samples were included in the TCR-sequenced set, comprising about 20 Ad26.COV2.S vaccine recipients, 5 placebo recipients and 8 SARS-CoV-2 convalescent individuals. Paper-wide results and their limitations: The authors noted that total T cell responses may have been underestimated by the TCR breadth and depth analyses. Spike-specific TCR breadth was higher in Ad26.COV2.S recipients than in placebo recipients (P = 0.0014). Vaccine and placebo recipients had comparable non-spike TCR breadth, which fits with the vaccine containing only spike. After vaccination, substantial breadth of spike-specific CD8+ and CD4+ T cell responses was reported.

This clone appeared a single time. There is no known antigen for this receptor. It has no much larger one-base neighbor in the sample; base qualities were not kept. From cysteine to phenylalanine, the CDR3 is 15 amino acids long. Just the 45-base CDR3 DNA is kept, in frame starting at base 1. Cut back by 8 bases and 1 base, the V and J ends lie 18 bases apart. CDR1 and CDR2 (SQVTM, ANQGSEA) derive from the germline V gene. The immunoSEQ Assay was used to sequence TCRbeta CDR3 regions. After extraction, genomic DNA underwent amplification by bias-controlled multiplex PCR, followed by high-throughput sequencing. As for the original processing: Collapsing and filtering of sequences were performed to quantify the absolute abundance of each unique TCRbeta CDR3 region. T cell fraction was estimated by normalizing TCRbeta template counts to usable DNA, with usable DNA measured through amplification of reference genes found in all nucleated cells. Repertoire TCRs were annotated as SARS-CoV-2-specific by exact matching of V gene, CDR3 amino acid sequence and J gene to a known reactive TCR set. The reference SARS-CoV-2 TCR set was derived from MIRA and filtered for enrichment in COVID-19-positive ImmuneCODE repertoires, a step that removed public or cross-reactive TCRs. Drawing on the MIRA antigens, annotated TCRs were analysed further at the level of specific ORF or position within ORF. Breadth was defined as the number of annotated unique rearrangements divided by the total number of unique productive rearrangements, and depth was defined as the summed frequency of the annotated unique rearrangements. Two-sided Wilcoxon rank-sum tests were applied when comparing TCR breadth between groups. TCRdb holds this immuneACCESS table with in-frame rearrangements only. Some clones are missing; in checked studies, unresolved V genes explain under half, and the rest has no known cause. The DNA gave D and trimming, while V, J and clone size come from that table. Present in this sample are roughly 100,000 clones, about three quarters of which were seen just once. The top ten clonotypes cover around 15% of the sample.

The intended sense of this specimen's time point label: individuals recovered from natural SARS-CoV-2 infection. This clonotype was sampled from a human donor who had recovered from COVID-19. Sample: peripheral blood, taken after recovery from COVID-19. The chain joins TRBV29-1 to TRBJ2-4; the D call is possibly TRBD1 or TRBD2, each sharing 6 bases. The DNA sequence is as follows: TGCAGCACCAACGGGGGCGCTTCTGCCAAAAACATTCAGTACTTC. This yields the protein CSTNGGASAKNIQYF.